The 17 T cell receptor beta chains below all came from one sample that was sequenced in a study of cytomegalovirus exposure and HLA in healthy donors. The protocol was immunoSEQ multiplex PCR, while the TCRdb copy is restricted to in-frame clones and leaves out a portion. In the table there are about 65,000 clones, about 91% of which are singletons. Source material: PBMCs. Source of these receptors: a woman under 30 in good health and CMV-seronegative.

The chain employs TRBV25-1 and TRBJ1-2; no firm D call. The CDR3 consists of 13 residues. The V end was cut by 3 bases, the J end by 5 bases, with 10 bases between. Germline V gene sequence: CDR1 MGHDK, CDR2 SYGVNS. The CDR3: CASSDSAEYGYTF. The CDR3 coding sequence is TGTGCCAGCAGTGATTCGGCGGAATATGGCTACACCTTC.

The V call is TRBV28, the J call TRBJ2-1, with TRBD2 matching 7 bases. V trimming: 4 bases; J trimming: 4 bases; junction bases outside the gene matches: 7. This CDR3 is built from 15 residues. Germline values: CDR1 MDHEN, CDR2 SYDVKM. This CDR3 is CASSSPGLMYNEQFF. The CDR3 bases are TGTGCCAGCAGTTCCCCGGGACTAATGTACAATGAGCAGTTCTTC. Filled out from reference TRBV28 and TRBJ2-1, the complete variable domain reads DVKVTQSSRYLVKRTGEKVFLECVQDMDHENMFWYRQDPGLGLRLIYFSYDVKMKEKGDIPEGYSVSREKKERFSLILESASTNQTSMYLCASSSPGLMYNEQFFGPGTRLTVL.

This chain joins TRBV14 and TRBJ2-1, with TRBD2 as a possible D gene (7 bases). Germline V lookup: CDR1 SGHDN, CDR2 FVKESK. V gave up 4 bases and J gave up 8 bases, with 21 bases separating them. CDR3 length: 16 residues. The CDR3 here is CASSRRAGALGDEQFF. CDR3 sequence (DNA): TGTGCCAGCAGCCGGAGGGCGGGGGCCTTGGGTGATGAGCAGTTCTTC.

V gene TRBV6-5 combines with J gene TRBJ1-4, with a tentative D call TRBD1 (5 bases). Germline CDR1 and CDR2: MNHEY and SVGAGI. CDR3 length: 15 amino acids. The V end lost 0 bases, the J end lost 15 bases, and 20 bases lay between the germline ends. CDR3 sequence (DNA): TGTGCCAGCAGTTACTCTTTCCAGGGTCTAAAATCAATGTTTTTT. Protein: CASSYSFQGLKSMFF.

This clone showed up just once. The rearrangement joins TRBV9 to TRBJ1-3; D unclear. Germline values: CDR1 SGDLS, CDR2 YYNGEE. Deletions cut 4 bases from V and 3 bases from J, with 20 bases between. CDR3 length: 17 residues. The CDR3 spells CASSPPLGESGGNTIYF. The CDR3 DNA is TGTGCCAGCAGCCCTCCTCTCGGGGAGTCAGGTGGAAACACCATATATTTT.

The chain couples TRBV4-3 to TRBJ2-1; the match to TRBD2 covers 7 bases. Germline trimming cut 0 bases from V and 10 bases from J; bases unmatched to any gene: 9. Germline V gives CDR1 LGHNA, CDR2 YSLEER. The CDR3 runs to 15 residues. As DNA, the CDR3 is TGCGCCAGCAGCCAAGAAGAGGGAGGGCCGGGAGAGCAGTTCTTC. It specifies CASSQEEGGPGEQFF.

This chain joins TRBV28 and TRBJ1-5; D unresolved. The CDR3 loop spans 13 amino acids. Looked up from germline, CDR1 is MDHEN and CDR2 is SYDVKM. V was pared by 1 base and J by 6 bases, with 7 bases between. This chain's CDR3 is CASSLFRGQPQHF. CDR3 bases: TGTGCCAGCAGTTTATTTCGCGGTCAGCCCCAGCATTTT.

The chain carries TRBV4-2 and TRBJ2-7, with 8 bases aligning to TRBD2. This CDR3 comprises 16 residues. Germline V gene lookup returns CDR1 LGHNA and CDR2 YNFKEQ. With 7 bases clipped from V and 1 base from J, the junction kept 12 bases outside the gene matches. CDR3 residues: CASTGGGPGGSYEQYF. The CDR3 bases are TGTGCCAGCACCGGGGGGGGCCCCGGGGGTTCCTACGAGCAGTACTTC.

CDR3 protein: CASSPRQIEQYF. In DNA, the CDR3 is TGTGCCAGCAGCCCGAGACAGATTGAGCAGTACTTC. This chain connects TRBV9 to TRBJ2-7; tentatively, D is TRBD1 (5 bases). V gave up 4 bases and J gave up 7 bases, with 12 bases separating them. CDR3 length equals 12 residues. Germline V gene lookup returns CDR1 SGDLS and CDR2 YYNGEE.

The chain carries TRBV5-1 and TRBJ1-2, with unresolved D. Germline V gene lookup returns CDR1 SGHRS and CDR2 YFSETQ. The V gene lost 4 bases and the J gene lost 3 bases, with 13 bases spanning the gap. This CDR3 comprises 14 residues. CDR3 loop: CASSDGILDYGYTF. CDR3 nucleotides: TGCGCCAGCAGCGACGGGATTTTGGACTATGGCTACACCTTC.

Only a few counts were recorded for this clone. V is TRBV27 and J is TRBJ2-7; 10 bases align to TRBD1. The germline gives CDR1 MNHEY, CDR2 SMNVEV (reference sequence). This CDR3 has 14 residues. The J segment lost 6 bases and the V segment lost 6 bases, leaving 8 bases of the junction unmatched. The CDR3 loop reads CASSATGTGVEQYF. CDR3 in DNA: TGTGCCAGCAGCGCTACAGGGACAGGGGTCGAGCAGTACTTC.

This clone was counted between two and nine times. This chain joins TRBV7-2 and TRBJ2-7; 7 bases are shared with TRBD2. V gave up 9 bases and J gave up 2 bases; unmatched junction bases: 13. Germline CDR1 reads SGHTA; CDR2 reads FQGNSA. CDR3 length equals 15 residues. CDR3 amino acids: CASSSSGGNAYEQYF. The CDR3, as DNA: TGTGCCAGTTCCTCTAGCGGAGGGAATGCCTACGAGCAGTACTTC.

The gene calls are TRBV28 and TRBJ1-6; 9 bases map to TRBD1. Germline V gene lookup returns CDR1 MDHEN and CDR2 SYDVKM. There are 14 residues in the CDR3. J gave up 8 bases and V 10 bases, and 9 bases lay outside the gene matches. The chain's CDR3 is CAIQRDRVDSPLHF. CDR3 sequence (DNA): TGTGCCATCCAACGGGACAGGGTGGATTCACCCCTCCACTTT.

This clone is a singleton in its sample. V usage is TRBV9 and J usage is TRBJ2-3, with D unclear. Trimming shortened V by 5 bases and J by 7 bases, and 11 bases separated the two germline ends. Germline V lookup: CDR1 SGDLS, CDR2 YYNGEE. The CDR3 sequence is 12 residues long. This CDR3 is CASRDQRNTQYF. As DNA, the CDR3 is TGTGCCAGCAGAGATCAGAGGAATACGCAGTATTTT.

The genes are TRBV29-1 and TRBJ2-1, with 16 bases that match TRBD2. The CDR3 extends over 17 amino acids. With V trimmed by 6 bases and J by 8 bases, 13 bases remained unmatched. Germline-derived CDR1 and CDR2 are SQVTM and ANQGSEA. The CDR3: CSVSGTSGRAARDEQFF. CDR3 nucleotides: TGCAGCGTGTCCGGGACTAGCGGGAGGGCCGCTCGCGATGAGCAGTTCTTC.

The genes are TRBV27 and TRBJ2-2, with D possibly matching TRBD1 (6 bases). Germline values: CDR1 MNHEY, CDR2 SMNVEV (reference sequence). V was trimmed by 6 bases and J by 3 bases, leaving 14 bases between them. This CDR3 has 15 residues. In DNA, the CDR3 is TGTGCCAGCAGCCCATTGGGGGCTGACACCGGGGAGCTGTTTTTT. Translation gives CASSPLGADTGELFF.

J is TRBJ2-7 and V is TRBV7-6; TRBD2 matches at 8 bases. Losses at the gene ends were 3 bases for V and 2 bases for J; bases not matched to a gene: 6. Per the germline V gene, CDR1 is SGHVS and CDR2 is FNYEAQ. This CDR3 spans 15 amino acids. CDR3 in amino acids: CASSFSPGLAYEQYF. In DNA form, the CDR3 reads TGTGCCAGCAGCTTTTCTCCGGGACTAGCCTACGAGCAGTACTTC.